This T cell receptor beta chain emerged from a study of T-cell memory formation after mild COVID-19. Across the study: Largely donor-specific sequence clusters came from a couple of donors.

Broader study findings: Prior to infection, memory already included some responding clones, suggesting cross-reactive memory joined.

The V segment lost 1 base and the J segment 2 bases; nucleotides outside the gene matches: 6. There are 15 residues in the CDR3. Germline CDR1 is DFQATT and CDR2 is SNEGSKA (reference sequence). TCRdb reprocessed the 5' RACE reads with MiXCR, giving one entry per CDR3 protein. The repertoire holds 430,000 or so distinct CDR3 sequences, with about 23% as singletons. Regarding this clonotype: Its antigen remains unidentified.

The material sequenced was PBMCs or a T cell subset sorted from them (not recorded which). The rearrangement links TRBV20-1 to TRBJ2-3; 7 bases match TRBD1. This sequence originates from an adult woman who had mild COVID-19 (a few samples of this study predate the infection). Cell type and time point are not known. The CDR3 nucleotides are TGCAGTGCTAGAGCGATGACAGGGACCACAGATACGCAGTATTTT. Its protein is CSARAMTGTTDTQYF.